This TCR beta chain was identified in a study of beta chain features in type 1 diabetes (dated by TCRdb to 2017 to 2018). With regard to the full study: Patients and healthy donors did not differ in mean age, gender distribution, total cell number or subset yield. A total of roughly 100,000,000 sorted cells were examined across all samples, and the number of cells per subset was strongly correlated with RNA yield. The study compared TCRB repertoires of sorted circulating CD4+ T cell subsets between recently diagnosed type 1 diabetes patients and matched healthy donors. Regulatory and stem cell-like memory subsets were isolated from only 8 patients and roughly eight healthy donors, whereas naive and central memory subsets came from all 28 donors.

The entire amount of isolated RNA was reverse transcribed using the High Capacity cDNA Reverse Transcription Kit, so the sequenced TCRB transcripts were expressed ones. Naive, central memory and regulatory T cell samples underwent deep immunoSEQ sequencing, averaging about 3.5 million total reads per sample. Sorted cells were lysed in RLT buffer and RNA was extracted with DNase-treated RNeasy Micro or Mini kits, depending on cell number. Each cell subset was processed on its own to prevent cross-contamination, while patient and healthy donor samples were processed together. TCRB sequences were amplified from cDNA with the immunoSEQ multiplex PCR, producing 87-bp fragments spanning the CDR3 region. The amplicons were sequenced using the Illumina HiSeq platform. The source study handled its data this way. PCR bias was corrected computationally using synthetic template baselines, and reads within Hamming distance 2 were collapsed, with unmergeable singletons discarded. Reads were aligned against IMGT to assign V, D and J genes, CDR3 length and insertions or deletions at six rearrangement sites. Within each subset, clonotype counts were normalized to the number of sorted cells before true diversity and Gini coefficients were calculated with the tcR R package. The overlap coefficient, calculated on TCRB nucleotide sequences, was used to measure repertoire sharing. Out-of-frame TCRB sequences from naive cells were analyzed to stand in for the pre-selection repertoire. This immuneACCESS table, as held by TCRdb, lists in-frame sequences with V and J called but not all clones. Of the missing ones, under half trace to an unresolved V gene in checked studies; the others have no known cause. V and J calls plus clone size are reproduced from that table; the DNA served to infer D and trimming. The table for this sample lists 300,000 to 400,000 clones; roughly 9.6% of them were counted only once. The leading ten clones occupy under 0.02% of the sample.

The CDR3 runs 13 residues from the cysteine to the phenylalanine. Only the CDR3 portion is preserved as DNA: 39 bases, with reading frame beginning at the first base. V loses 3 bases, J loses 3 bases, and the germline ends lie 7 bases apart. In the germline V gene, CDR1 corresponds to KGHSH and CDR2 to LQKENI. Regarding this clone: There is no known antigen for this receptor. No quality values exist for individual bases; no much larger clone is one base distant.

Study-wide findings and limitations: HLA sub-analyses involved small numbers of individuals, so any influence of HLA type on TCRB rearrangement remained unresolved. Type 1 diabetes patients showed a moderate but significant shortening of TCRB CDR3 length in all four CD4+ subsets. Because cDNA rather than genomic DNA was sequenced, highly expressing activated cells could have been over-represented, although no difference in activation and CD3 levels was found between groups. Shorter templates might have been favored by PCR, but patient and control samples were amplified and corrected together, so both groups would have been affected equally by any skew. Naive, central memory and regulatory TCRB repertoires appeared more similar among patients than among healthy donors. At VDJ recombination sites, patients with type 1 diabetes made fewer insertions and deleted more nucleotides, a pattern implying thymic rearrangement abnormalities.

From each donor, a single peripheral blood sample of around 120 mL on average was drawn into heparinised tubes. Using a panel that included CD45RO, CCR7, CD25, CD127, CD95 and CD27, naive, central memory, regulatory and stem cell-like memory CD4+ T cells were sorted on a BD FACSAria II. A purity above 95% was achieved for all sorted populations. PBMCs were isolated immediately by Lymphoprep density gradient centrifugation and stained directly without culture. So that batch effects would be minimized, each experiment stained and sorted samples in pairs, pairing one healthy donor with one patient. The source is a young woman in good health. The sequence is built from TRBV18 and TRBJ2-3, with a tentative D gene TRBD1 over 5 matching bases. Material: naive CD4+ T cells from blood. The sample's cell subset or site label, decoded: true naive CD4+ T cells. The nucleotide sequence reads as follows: TGTGCCAGCTCACCCAGGGAAACAGATACGCAGTATTTT. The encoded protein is CASSPRETDTQYF.